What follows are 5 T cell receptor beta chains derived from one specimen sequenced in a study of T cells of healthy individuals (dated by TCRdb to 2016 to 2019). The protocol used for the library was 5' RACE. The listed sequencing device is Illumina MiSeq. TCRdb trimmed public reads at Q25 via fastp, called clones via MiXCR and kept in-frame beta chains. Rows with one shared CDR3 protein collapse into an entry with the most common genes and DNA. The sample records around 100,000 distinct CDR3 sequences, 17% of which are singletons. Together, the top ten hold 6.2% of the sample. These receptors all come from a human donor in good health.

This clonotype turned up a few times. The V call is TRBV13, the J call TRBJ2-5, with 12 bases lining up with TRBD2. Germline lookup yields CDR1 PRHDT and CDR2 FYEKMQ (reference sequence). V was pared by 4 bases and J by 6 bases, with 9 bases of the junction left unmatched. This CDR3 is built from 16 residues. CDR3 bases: TGTGCCAGCAGCTCTAGCGGGAGGGCCGCGAGAAAGACCCAGTACTTC. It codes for CASSSSGRAARKTQYF.

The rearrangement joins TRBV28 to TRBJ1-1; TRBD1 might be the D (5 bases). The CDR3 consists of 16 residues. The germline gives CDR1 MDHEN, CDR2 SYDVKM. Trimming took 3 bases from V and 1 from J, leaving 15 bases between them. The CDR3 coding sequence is TGTGCCAGCAGTTTGGGCGGAAAGGGGTGGAACACTGAAGCTTTCTTT. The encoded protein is CASSLGGKGWNTEAFF.

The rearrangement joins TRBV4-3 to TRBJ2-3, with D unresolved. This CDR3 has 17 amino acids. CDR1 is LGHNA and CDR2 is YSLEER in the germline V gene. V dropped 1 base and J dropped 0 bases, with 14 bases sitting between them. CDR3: CASSQVMTYDSTDTQYF. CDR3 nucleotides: TGCGCCAGCAGCCAAGTAATGACCTACGACAGCACAGATACGCAGTATTTT.

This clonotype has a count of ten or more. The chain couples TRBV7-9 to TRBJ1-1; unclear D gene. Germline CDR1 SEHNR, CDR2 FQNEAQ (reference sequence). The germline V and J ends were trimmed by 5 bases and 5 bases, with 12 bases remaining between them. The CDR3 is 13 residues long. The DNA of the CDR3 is TGTGCCAGCAGCCCAAAAGGGCCTACTGAAGCTTTCTTT. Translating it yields CASSPKGPTEAFF.

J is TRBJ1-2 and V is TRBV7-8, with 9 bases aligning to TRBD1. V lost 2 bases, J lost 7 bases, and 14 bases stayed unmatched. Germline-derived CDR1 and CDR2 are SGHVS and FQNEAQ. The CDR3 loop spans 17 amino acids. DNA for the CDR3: TGTGCCAGCAGCTTACGAGGCTGGACAGGGGATTTAGCTGGCTACACCTTC. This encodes CASSLRGWTGDLAGYTF.